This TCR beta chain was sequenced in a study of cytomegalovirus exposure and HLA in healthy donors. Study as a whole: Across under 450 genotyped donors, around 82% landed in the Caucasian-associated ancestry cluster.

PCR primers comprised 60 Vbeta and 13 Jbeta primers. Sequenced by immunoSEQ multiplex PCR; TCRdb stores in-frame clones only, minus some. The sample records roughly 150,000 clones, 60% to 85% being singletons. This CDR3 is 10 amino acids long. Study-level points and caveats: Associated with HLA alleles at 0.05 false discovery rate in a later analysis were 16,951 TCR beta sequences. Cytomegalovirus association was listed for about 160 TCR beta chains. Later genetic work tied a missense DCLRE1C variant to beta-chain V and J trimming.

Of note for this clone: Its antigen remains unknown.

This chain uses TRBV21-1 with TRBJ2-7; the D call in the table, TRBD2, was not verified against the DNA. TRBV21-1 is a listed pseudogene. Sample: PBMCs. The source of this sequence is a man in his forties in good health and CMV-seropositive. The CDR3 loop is CASPTGEQYF. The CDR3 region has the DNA TGTGCCAGCCCCACGGGCGAGCAGTACTTC.